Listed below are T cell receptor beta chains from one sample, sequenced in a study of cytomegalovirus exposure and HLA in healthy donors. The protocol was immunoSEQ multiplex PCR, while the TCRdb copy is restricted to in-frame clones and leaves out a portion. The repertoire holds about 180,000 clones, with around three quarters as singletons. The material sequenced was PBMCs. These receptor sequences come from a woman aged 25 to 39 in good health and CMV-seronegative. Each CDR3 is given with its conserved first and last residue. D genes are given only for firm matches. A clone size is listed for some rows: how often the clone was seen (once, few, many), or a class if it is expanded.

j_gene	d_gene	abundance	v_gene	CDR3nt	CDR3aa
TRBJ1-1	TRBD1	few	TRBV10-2	TGCGCCAGCAGTGAGTACCTCAGGGGGCGAGACACTGAAGCTTTCTTT	CASSEYLRGRDTEAFF
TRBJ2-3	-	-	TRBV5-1	TGCGCCAGCAGCTTGGTAGGGACAAGAGGGGGAACAGATACGCAGTATTTT	CASSLVGTRGGTDTQYF
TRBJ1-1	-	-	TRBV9	TGTGCCAGCAGCGTAAGAGAGCTGAACACTGAAGCTTTCTTT	CASSVRELNTEAFF
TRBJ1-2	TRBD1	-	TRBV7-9	TGTGCCAGCAGCTACTCCACAGGGGGCGATGGCTACACCTTC	CASSYSTGGDGYTF
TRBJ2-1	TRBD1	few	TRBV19	TGTGCCACGTACGGGACAGGAGTATACAATGAGCAGTTCTTC	CATYGTGVYNEQFF
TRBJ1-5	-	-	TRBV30	TGTGCCTGGGACAAAGCTAGCAATCAGCCCCAGCATTTT	CAWDKASNQPQHF
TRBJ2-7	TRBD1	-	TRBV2	TGTGCCAGCAGGCTAAGGGGGCTCAACGAGCAGTACTTC	CASRLRGLNEQYF
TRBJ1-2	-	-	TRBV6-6	TGTGCCAGCAGTTACCCCACTTTGGGGAGCGGCGGCTACACCTTC	CASSYPTLGSGGYTF
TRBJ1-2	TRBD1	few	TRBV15	TGTGCCACCAGCCATCAAGGGGCAGGGGGAAAAGAGGGCTACACCTTC	CATSHQGAGGKEGYTF
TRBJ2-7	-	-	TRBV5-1	TGCGCCAGCAGCTTGATAGGGGAGGCAGACGAGCAGTACTTC	CASSLIGEADEQYF
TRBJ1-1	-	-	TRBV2	TGTGCCAGCTCCAGCGAGACAGGCAGTAAAGCTTTCTTT	CASSSETGSKAFF
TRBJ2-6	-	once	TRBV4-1	TGCGCCAGCAGCCAAGATGACGGAGGAGCGGGGGCCAACGTCCTGACTTTC	CASSQDDGGAGANVLTF
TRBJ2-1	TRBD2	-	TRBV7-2	TGTGCCAGCAGCCTCGAGTGGGGGGGGGAGCAGTTCTTC	CASSLEWGGEQFF
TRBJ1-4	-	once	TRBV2	TGTGCCAGCACCCTCGGGGGGGGCCGGAATGAAAAACTGTTTTTT	CASTLGGGRNEKLFF
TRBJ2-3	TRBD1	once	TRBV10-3	TGTGCCATCAGTGATGGACAGGGGGCCTCAGATACGCAGTATTTT	CAISDGQGASDTQYF
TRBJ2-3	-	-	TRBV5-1	TGCGCCAGCAGCCTCCGACGGGGGGCAGGAGATACGCAGTATTTT	CASSLRRGAGDTQYF
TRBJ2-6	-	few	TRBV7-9	TGTGCCAGCAGCCCACAGGGTAGCTCTGGGGCCAACGTCCTGACTTTC	CASSPQGSSGANVLTF
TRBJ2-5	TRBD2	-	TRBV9	TGTGCCAGCAGCGTTGGACTAGCAGAAGAGACCCAGTACTTC	CASSVGLAEETQYF
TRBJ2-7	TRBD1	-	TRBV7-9	TGTGCCAGCAGCGAACCGGGACAGGCCTACGAGCAGTACTTC	CASSEPGQAYEQYF
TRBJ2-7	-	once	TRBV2	TGTGCCAGCAGTCGGGGGGCGGGGGTCTACGAGCAGTACTTC	CASSRGAGVYEQYF
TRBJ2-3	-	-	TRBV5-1	TGCGCCAGCAGCTTGGCCGACTCACCTAGCACAGATACGCAGTATTTT	CASSLADSPSTDTQYF
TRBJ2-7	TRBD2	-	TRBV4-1	TGCGCCAGCAGCCTAGCCGGGACTAGCGGAACCTACGAGCAGTACTTC	CASSLAGTSGTYEQYF
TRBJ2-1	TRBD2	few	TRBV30	TGTGCCTGGAGTGTACATCGGACTAGCGGGGCGACAAATGAGCAGTTCTTC	CAWSVHRTSGATNEQFF
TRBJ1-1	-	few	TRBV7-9	TGTGCCAGCAGCTTACTTCGGGGATCATCCGAAGCTTTCTTT	CASSLLRGSSEAFF
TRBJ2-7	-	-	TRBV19	TGTGCCAGTAGTCCGCGTCAGGGCTACGAGCAGTACTTC	CASSPRQGYEQYF
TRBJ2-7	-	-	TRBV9	TGTGCCAGCAGCGTGATGGCAGTGGGAGGTGAGCAGTACTTC	CASSVMAVGGEQYF
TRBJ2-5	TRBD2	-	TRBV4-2	TGTGCCAGCAGCCAAGAGGGAGGGTTCCAAGAGACCCAGTACTTC	CASSQEGGFQETQYF
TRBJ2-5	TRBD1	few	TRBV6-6	TGTGCCAGCCGGGACAGGCACGAAGCGACCCAGTACTTC	CASRDRHEATQYF
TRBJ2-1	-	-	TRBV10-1	TGCGCCAGCAGTGAGTCCACGTTGGGGGGTAATTACAATGAGCAGTTCTTC	CASSESTLGGNYNEQFF